This T cell receptor (beta chain) was sequenced in a study of OX40 agonist ivuxolimab in advanced cancers. Study background: Every patient in dose escalation had hepatocellular carcinoma, melanoma, renal cell or head and neck cancer. Patients were under 90% male with ages about 23 to 80, mean 60. General study points: Normalized T-cell clonal expansion was also low in some nonresponders. At 0.1 to 3.0 mg/kg and by week 6, clonal expansion occurred in CD4+ and CD8+ blood T cells.

Remarks on this clone: Antigen unknown.

This CDR3 has 17 amino acids. V was clipped by 2 bases and J by 6 bases, with 21 bases between them. CDR1 is MRHNA and CDR2 is SNTAGT in the germline V gene. Profiled with immunoSEQ multiplex PCR; TCRdb holds only in-frame clones, not every one. The table records over 35,000 clones, more than 70% of them present only once. The sample in question was CD4+ or CD8+ T cells sorted from blood, obtained in a trial of the OX40 agonist ivuxolimab. The chain has TRBV6-4 and TRBJ2-3; the D is unclear. The sequence came from an adult with an advanced solid tumor such as melanoma, head and neck, liver or kidney cancer. The CDR3 region is CASSDPLQAPAWDTQYF. CDR3 in DNA: TGTGCCAGCAGTGACCCTCTTCAGGCCCCCGCGTGGGATACGCAGTATTTT.